Shown below are 24 T cell receptor beta chains from a single sample sequenced in a study of shared clonotypes between healthy human individuals. Profiled with immunoSEQ multiplex PCR; TCRdb holds only in-frame clones, not every one. The sample contains about 1.1 million clones, roughly 77% of which appear only once. The source material was memory CD4+ T cells from PBMCs. Subset: CD45RA-negative fraction. Receptors originate from a man younger than 35 in good health. Some clones in this sample may be carry-over from other donors' samples.

V is TRBV4-1 and J is TRBJ1-2; 7 nucleotides match TRBD1. V gave up 4 bases and J gave up 2 bases; unmatched junction bases: 7. Germline V gives CDR1 MGHRA, CDR2 YSYEKL. CDR3 length: 15 amino acids. CDR3 amino acids: CASSPEPGGNYGYTF. The DNA for the CDR3 is TGCGCCAGCAGCCCCGAGCCAGGGGGAAACTATGGCTACACCTTC.

Note on this clone: The conserved phenylalanine or tryptophan normally closing the CDR3 is absent here, so this likely arose from a read error. V usage is TRBV27 and J usage is TRBJ2-7; 8 bases are a match to TRBD1. Germline-derived CDR1 and CDR2 are MNHEY and SMNVEV (reference sequence). The CDR3 is 16 amino acids. The ends lost 1 base at V and 0 bases at J; junction bases unmatched: 5. CDR3 DNA: TGTGCCAGCAGTTTATATGGACAGGGAGCCTCCTACGAGCAGTACCTC. Translated: CASSLYGQGASYEQYL.

The genes are TRBV2 and TRBJ2-1, with TRBD1 as a possible D gene (6 bases). Per the germline V gene, CDR1 is SNHLY and CDR2 is FYNNEI. The V end was cut by 6 bases, the J end by 14 bases, with 17 bases between. The CDR3 contains 12 residues. The CDR3 DNA reads as TGTGCCAGCAGCCCCATAGTGGGACATAAGTTCTTC. It codes for CASSPIVGHKFF.

The chain combines TRBV7-2 with TRBJ1-1; D possibly corresponds to TRBD1 (5 bases). In germline, CDR1 is SGHTA, CDR2 FQGNSA. The CDR3 spans 10 residues. With 5 bases removed from V and 12 bases from J, the gap between germline ends came to 10 bases. CDR3 amino acids: CASSEGTTFF. The CDR3 region has the DNA TGTGCCAGCAGCGAAGGGACGACTTTCTTT.

CDR3 sequence reads: CASSRGQGGYSNQPQHF. The CDR3 nucleotides are TGTGCCAGCAGCCGAGGACAGGGGGGGTATAGCAATCAGCCCCAGCATTTT. The rearrangement joins TRBV5-6 to TRBJ1-5, with TRBD1 matching over 10 bases. The length of the CDR3 is 17 residues. Germline trimming cut 4 bases from V and 0 bases from J; bases unmatched to any gene: 7. Germline V lookup: CDR1 SGHDT, CDR2 YYEEEE.

This chain links TRBV28 with TRBJ2-1, with 10 nucleotides matching TRBD2. CDR3 length: 19 amino acids. CDR1 and CDR2 from the germline V gene are MDHEN and SYDVKM. With 1 base clipped from V and 7 bases from J, the junction kept 16 bases outside the gene matches. In DNA, the CDR3 is TGTGCCAGCAGTTTATATTTCCTCCCTTCTAGCGGGAGTAGGAATGAGCAGTTCTTC. This gives the protein CASSLYFLPSSGSRNEQFF.

The chain couples TRBV7-3 to TRBJ1-2; 7 bases align to TRBD1. Per the germline V gene, CDR1 is SGHTA and CDR2 is FQGTGA. The CDR3 has 14 residues. Unmatched junction bases numbered 4, after V lost 4 bases and J lost 2 bases. The CDR3 DNA follows: TGTGCCAGCAGCTCGGGACAGCTGAACTATGGCTACACCTTC. Translating gives CASSSGQLNYGYTF.

The gene calls are TRBV18 and TRBJ2-2; D gene uncertain. The CDR3 sequence is 14 residues long. CDR1 KGHSH and CDR2 LQKENI come from the germline V gene. The V end lost 6 bases, the J end lost 7 bases, and 15 bases lay between the germline ends. This chain's CDR3 is CASSPQRSFGELFF. The CDR3, as DNA: TGTGCCAGCTCGCCCCAGAGGTCGTTCGGGGAGCTGTTTTTT. Looking up the rest from reference TRBV18 and TRBJ2-2 gives the full variable domain: NAGVMQNPRHLVRRRGQEARLRCSPMKGHSHVYWYRQLPEEGLKFMVYLQKENIIDESGMPKERFSAEFPKEGPSILRIQQVVRGDSAAYFCASSPQRSFGELFFGEGSRLTVL.

The V call is TRBV19, the J call TRBJ1-5; D call uncertain. The CDR3 consists of 14 residues. Trimming left V 2 bases short and J 4 bases short, with 9 bases between. Germline V gene data show CDR1 as LNHDA and CDR2 as SQIVND (reference sequence). The CDR3 sequence: CASSIRPGNQPQHF. CDR3 sequence (DNA): TGTGCCAGTAGTATACGGCCAGGAAATCAGCCCCAGCATTTT.

The gene calls are TRBV7-9 and TRBJ1-2; possible D gene TRBD1, 6 bases. Germline V gives CDR1 SEHNR, CDR2 FQNEAQ (reference sequence). The V end lost 5 bases, the J end lost 7 bases, and 17 bases lay between the germline ends. This CDR3 region has 14 residues. The CDR3 reads CASSPQGEQGGYTF. CDR3 nucleotides: TGTGCCAGCAGCCCACAGGGCGAGCAGGGTGGCTACACCTTC.

The J gene is TRBJ2-3, the V gene TRBV12-5; TRBD1 is a possible D gene (5 bases). Germline V gives CDR1 LGHNT, CDR2 FRNRAP. The CDR3 spans 11 residues. For the CDR3, the DNA is TGTGCCTGCAGGGTTTCAGATACGCAGTATTTT. It specifies CACRVSDTQYF.

A remark on this clone: This sample includes further DNA sequences coding for the same CDR3. CDR3 sequence: CASSPNTDTQYF. CDR3 sequence (DNA): TGTGCCAGCAGTCCGAACACAGATACGCAGTATTTT. The rearrangement uses TRBV27 and TRBJ2-3, with D hard to call. With 5 bases removed from V and 2 bases from J, the gap between germline ends came to 5 bases. The CDR3 extends over 12 amino acids. Germline lookup yields CDR1 MNHEY and CDR2 SMNVEV (reference sequence).

The CDR3 reads CASLQGSTDTQYF. For the CDR3, the DNA is TGTGCCAGCCTCCAGGGGAGCACAGATACGCAGTATTTT. The rearrangement links TRBV6-6 to TRBJ2-3; perhaps TRBD1 as D (6 bases). The CDR3 runs to 13 residues. The V end was cut by 8 bases, the J end by 0 bases, with 9 bases between. Germline-derived CDR1 and CDR2 are MNHNY and SVGAGI (reference sequence).

The chain combines TRBV6-6 with TRBJ2-3; D is uncertain. In germline, CDR1 is MNHNY, CDR2 SVGAGI (reference sequence). This CDR3 comprises 14 residues. V was shortened by 6 bases and J by 0 bases, with 10 bases between the two germline ends. CDR3 sequence (DNA): TGTGCCAGCAGCCCAAGTACTAGCACAGATACGCAGTATTTT. This gives the protein CASSPSTSTDTQYF.

This clone is a singleton in its sample. The J gene is TRBJ2-2, the V gene TRBV5-1, with a possible D match to TRBD2 (6 bases). Germline assignment: CDR1 SGHRS and CDR2 YFSETQ. This CDR3 has 14 amino acids. The V and J ends lost 5 bases and 1 base respectively, with 9 bases between them. The CDR3 DNA follows: TGCGCCAGCAGACGGCGGGAGAACACCGGGGAGCTGTTTTTT. Translated: CASRRRENTGELFF.

This rearrangement joins TRBV11-3 to TRBJ1-5; TRBD1 is a possible D gene (6 bases). The germline V gene has CDR1 SGHNT and CDR2 YENEEA. The CDR3 runs to 17 residues. V gave up 4 bases and J gave up 2 bases, with 18 bases separating them. CDR3 protein: CASSSRWGGWGNQPQHF. CDR3 coding DNA: TGTGCCAGCAGCTCTCGGTGGGGGGGCTGGGGCAATCAGCCCCAGCATTTT.

The table lists this clone with a few counts. The rearrangement uses TRBV2 and TRBJ1-5, with 8 bases identical to TRBD1. Per germline, CDR1 SNHLY and CDR2 FYNNEI. This CDR3 region has 14 residues. The junction had 7 bases not matched to a gene; V was cut back by 5 bases and J by 7 bases. CDR3 in amino acids: CASSYGQGGQPQHF. In DNA, the CDR3 is TGTGCCAGCAGTTACGGACAGGGAGGGCAGCCCCAGCATTTT.

The chain links TRBV28 to TRBJ2-7; D gene uncertain. The V and J ends lost 3 bases and 3 bases respectively, with 12 bases between them. In germline, CDR1 is MDHEN, CDR2 SYDVKM. The CDR3 sequence is 14 residues long. The CDR3: CASSFPHSYYEQYF. CDR3 sequence (DNA): TGTGCCAGCAGTTTCCCCCATTCCTACTACGAGCAGTACTTC.

In this sample, this clone turned up once. This chain links TRBV7-2 with TRBJ1-5, with 9 bases lining up with TRBD1. The germline V gene has CDR1 SGHTA and CDR2 FQGNSA. This CDR3 has 15 residues. Losses at the gene ends were 3 bases for V and 3 bases for J; bases not matched to a gene: 3. CDR3 coding DNA: TGTGCCAGCAGCTTTGTACAGGGGGCCAATCAGCCCCAGCATTTT. It translates to CASSFVQGANQPQHF. The full variable domain, in which reference TRBV7-2 and TRBJ1-5 provide the parts outside the CDR3, is GAGVSQSPSNKVTEKGKDVELRCDPISGHTALYWYRQSLGQGLEFLIYFQGNSAPDKSGLPSDRFSAERTGGSVSTLTIQRTQQEDSAVYLCASSFVQGANQPQHFGDGTRLSIL.

This clone was counted between two and nine times. The chain has TRBV19 and TRBJ2-3, with TRBD1 matching 7 bases. After removal of 7 bases from V and 1 base from J, the junction contained 11 bases not matched to a gene. Germline CDR1 and CDR2: LNHDA and SQIVND (reference sequence). The CDR3 loop spans 16 amino acids. CDR3 nucleotides: TGTGCCAGTACCAAATACGGGACAGCGGGCACAGATACGCAGTATTTT. Protein product: CASTKYGTAGTDTQYF.

This chain joins TRBV7-3 and TRBJ2-3; 7 bases align to TRBD2. J was trimmed by 6 bases and V by 3 bases; bases with no gene match: 6. This CDR3 region has 14 residues. Germline V gene sequence: CDR1 SGHTA, CDR2 FQGTGA. CDR3 sequence (DNA): TGTGCCAGCAGCTTCGGCGGGAGTCGGGATACGCAGTATTTT. Its translation: CASSFGGSRDTQYF.

The gene calls are TRBV10-3 and TRBJ1-1; no clear D gene. Deletions cut 2 bases from V and 1 base from J, with 5 bases between. This CDR3 comprises 13 residues. Germline V CDR1 and CDR2: ENHRY, SYGVKD. CDR3 amino acids: CAISEEPNTEAFF. As DNA, the CDR3 is TGTGCCATCAGTGAGGAGCCGAACACTGAAGCTTTCTTT.

This chain links TRBV9 with TRBJ2-1; TRBD1 or TRBD2 may be the D gene (5 bases each). Trimming removed 4 bases at V and 5 bases at J, with 13 bases between. The CDR3 has 14 residues. Germline V gene data show CDR1 as SGDLS and CDR2 as YYNGEE. CDR3 coding DNA: TGTGCCAGCAGCCCCCCGGGACGGAACAATGAGCAGTTCTTC. It yields the protein CASSPPGRNNEQFF.

This rearrangement joins TRBV2 to TRBJ2-5; 8 bases are shared with TRBD2. V dropped 7 bases and J dropped 6; count of bases not matched to a gene: 7. The CDR3 covers 13 residues. CDR1 and CDR2 from the germline V gene are SNHLY and FYNNEI. CDR3 bases: TGTGCCAGCACCCGAGCGGGAGTTAAGACCCAGTACTTC. Translated, it gives CASTRAGVKTQYF.